The 23 T cell receptor beta chains given below trace back to one sample, sequenced in a study of OX40 agonist ivuxolimab in advanced cancers. Libraries were constructed by the immunoSEQ multiplex PCR assay. TCRdb mirrors the immuneACCESS table, restricted to in-frame sequences. Some clones are absent from its copies; in checked studies, under half trace to an unresolved V gene, and the reason for the others is unknown. The sample records about 90,000 clones, approximately 91% of which are singletons. The ten largest clones capture about 0.3% of the sample. This specimen consisted of CD4+ or CD8+ T cells sorted from blood, obtained in a trial of the OX40 agonist ivuxolimab. The receptors derive from an adult with an advanced solid tumor such as melanoma, head and neck, liver or kidney cancer.

This clone came up once. The V gene is TRBV5-6, the J gene TRBJ1-2; no clear D gene. Trimming took off 2 bases at V and 4 bases at J, with 9 bases between the two ends. The length of the CDR3 is 13 residues. Germline V gene sequence: CDR1 SGHDT, CDR2 YYEEEE. CDR3 region: CASSLGQPYGYTF. In DNA, the CDR3 is TGTGCCAGCAGCTTAGGGCAGCCCTATGGCTACACCTTC. The complete variable domain, with remaining parts taken from reference TRBV5-6 and TRBJ1-2, reads DAGVTQSPTHLIKTRGQQVTLRCSPKSGHDTVSWYQQALGQGPQFIFQYYEEEERQRGNFPDRFSGHQFPNYSSELNVNALLLGDSALYLCASSLGQPYGYTFGSGTRLTVV.

This clone occurred once. This rearrangement joins TRBV10-3 to TRBJ2-1; D is uncertain. Trimming shortened V by 0 bases and J by 0 bases, and 9 bases separated the two germline ends. This CDR3 has 16 residues. Germline V gene data show CDR1 as ENHRY and CDR2 as SYGVKD. The CDR3 loop is CAISESGRSSYNEQFF. As DNA, the CDR3 is TGTGCCATCAGTGAGTCAGGCAGGAGCTCCTACAATGAGCAGTTCTTC.

The chain combines TRBV7-2 with TRBJ2-7; a weak D match, TRBD1 (5 bases). Germline CDR1 is SGHTA and CDR2 is FQGNSA. Trimming left V 3 bases short and J 6 bases short, with 6 bases between. This CDR3 has 11 residues. CDR3 sequence (DNA): TGTGCCAGCAGCTTCACAGGCGAGCAGTACTTC. It is translated as CASSFTGEQYF.

Only one count was recorded for this clone. The chain employs TRBV5-1 and TRBJ2-1, with a possible D match to TRBD1 (6 bases). The germline CDR1 and CDR2 sequences are SGHRS and YFSETQ. The V end was cut by 7 bases, the J end by 2 bases, with 13 bases between. This CDR3 contains 14 residues. The CDR3 spells CASGYRETYNEQFF. CDR3 bases: TGCGCCAGCGGATACAGGGAAACCTACAATGAGCAGTTCTTC. Using reference TRBV5-1 and TRBJ2-1 for the parts outside the CDR3, the full variable domain is KAGVTQTPRYLIKTRGQQVTLSCSPISGHRSVSWYQQTPGQGLQFLFEYFSETQRNKGNFPGRFSGRQFSNSRSEMNVSTLELGDSALYLCASGYRETYNEQFFGPGTRLTVL.

J is TRBJ2-1 and V is TRBV7-7; tentatively, D is TRBD2 (5 bases). The V end lost 0 bases, the J end lost 5 bases, and 8 bases lay between the germline ends. In germline, CDR1 is SSHAT, CDR2 FNYEAQ (reference sequence). The CDR3 is 14 residues long. The CDR3, as DNA: TGTGCCAGCAGCTTAGCGGGAGCAGACAATGAGCAGTTCTTC. Translating gives CASSLAGADNEQFF.

The V call is TRBV7-9, the J call TRBJ1-4; D not resolved. This CDR3 region has 13 residues. Germline V lookup: CDR1 SEHNR, CDR2 FQNEAQ (reference sequence). Trimming left V 4 bases short and J 7 bases short, with 10 bases between. The CDR3 reads CASSYPGGEKLFF. The CDR3 nucleotides read TGTGCCAGCAGCTATCCGGGAGGTGAAAAACTGTTTTTT.

Comment on this clone: Other DNA sequences in the sample encode the same CDR3. The rearrangement links TRBV7-2 to TRBJ2-1; TRBD1 is a possible D gene (6 bases). Germline V CDR1 and CDR2: SGHTA, FQGNSA. The CDR3 runs 14 residues. Trimming shortened V by 5 bases and J by 4 bases, and 12 bases separated the two germline ends. The CDR3 sequence is CASSPRTEYNEQFF. For the CDR3, the DNA is TGTGCCAGCAGCCCACGGACAGAATACAATGAGCAGTTCTTC.

This clone was seen a single time. The J gene is TRBJ2-3, the V gene TRBV29-1; no definite D call. CDR1 SQVTM and CDR2 ANQGSEA come from the germline V gene. Trimming pared 6 bases from V and 1 base from J, leaving 8 bases between. The CDR3 runs to 12 residues. The CDR3 DNA follows: TGCAGCGTAGCCCGGGGCACAGATACGCAGTATTTT. This codes for CSVARGTDTQYF.

The rearrangement links TRBV11-2 to TRBJ2-7; TRBD2 matches 8 bases. The CDR3 runs 18 residues. V was pared by 1 base and J by 6 bases, with 17 bases of the junction left unmatched. Germline lookup yields CDR1 SGHAT and CDR2 FQNNGV. CDR3 sequence reads: CASSLAYREGGWAIEQYF. In DNA form, the CDR3 reads TGTGCCAGCAGCTTAGCCTACCGGGAGGGGGGATGGGCTATCGAGCAGTACTTC.

This clone has a single count. The chain has TRBV19 and TRBJ2-3; TRBD2 matches 7 bases. With V trimmed by 2 bases and J by 1 base, 6 bases remained unmatched. Germline V gene lookup returns CDR1 LNHDA and CDR2 SQIVND (reference sequence). CDR3 length: 16 residues. The CDR3 reads CASSILAASRTDTQYF. The CDR3 nucleotides read TGTGCCAGTAGTATACTAGCGGCTTCACGCACAGATACGCAGTATTTT.

The rearrangement uses TRBV4-1 and TRBJ2-2; 7 nucleotides align to TRBD1. Germline trimming cut 0 bases from V and 3 bases from J; bases unmatched to any gene: 10. Germline CDR1 MGHRA, CDR2 YSYEKL. The CDR3 loop spans 18 amino acids. This CDR3 is CASSQDSKNDRDTGELFF. CDR3 coding DNA: TGCGCCAGCAGCCAAGATTCGAAGAACGACAGGGACACCGGGGAGCTGTTTTTT.

The chain recombines TRBV11-3 with TRBJ2-3, with 9 nucleotides matching TRBD2. Trimming removed 2 bases from V and 2 bases from J; junction bases left unmatched: 5. The CDR3 runs to 16 residues. CDR1 and CDR2 (germline): SGHNT, YENEEA. CDR3 protein: CASSLSPSGDTDTQYF. As DNA, the CDR3 is TGTGCCAGCAGCTTAAGTCCTAGCGGGGACACAGATACGCAGTATTTT.

This chain joins TRBV5-4 and TRBJ2-5; 7 positions agree with TRBD1. Trimming at V came to 4 bases and at J to 2 bases, leaving 5 bases not matched to a gene. This CDR3 contains 14 residues. The germline V gene has CDR1 SGHNT and CDR2 YYREEE (reference sequence). The CDR3 nucleotides read TGTGCCAGCAGCGCCCGGGACAGACAAGAGACCCAGTACTTC. Its protein product is CASSARDRQETQYF.

The chain employs TRBV7-9 and TRBJ2-5; D call uncertain. CDR1 is SEHNR, CDR2 FQNEAQ, per germline (reference sequence). Trimming removed 3 bases from V and 2 bases from J, with 4 bases in between. This CDR3 is 12 amino acids long. CDR3 region: CASSFLQETQYF. The CDR3 DNA sequence: TGTGCCAGCAGCTTTCTTCAAGAGACCCAGTACTTC.

In this sample, this clone turned up once. J is TRBJ2-3 and V is TRBV23-1; D not resolved. TRBV23-1 is identified as an open reading frame with a role that is uncertain. Trimming took off 0 bases at V and 0 bases at J, with 22 bases between the two ends. CDR3 length equals 20 residues. CDR3 region: CASSQSWLYLCPSSTDTQYF. CDR3 DNA sequence: TGCGCCAGCAGTCAATCTTGGCTCTACCTATGCCCGTCTAGCACAGATACGCAGTATTTT.

The chain links TRBV27 to TRBJ2-1; D might be TRBD1 or TRBD2, each matching 5 bases. This CDR3 region has 18 residues. CDR1 and CDR2 from the germline V gene are MNHEY and SMNVEV (reference sequence). V gave up 0 bases and J gave up 7 bases, with 22 bases separating them. DNA of the CDR3: TGTGCCAGCAGTTTATCCCCGACGAGACTGAGGGGTAGGAATGAGCAGTTCTTC. It is translated as CASSLSPTRLRGRNEQFF.

The chain combines TRBV27 with TRBJ2-2, with 10 bases aligning to TRBD2. Germline V lookup: CDR1 MNHEY, CDR2 SMNVEV (reference sequence). The CDR3 consists of 16 residues. V was clipped by 2 bases and J by 5 bases; unmatched bases: 5. The CDR3 spells CASSLLAGVYTGELFF. The CDR3 bases are TGTGCCAGCAGTTTACTAGCGGGAGTGTATACCGGGGAGCTGTTTTTT.

The J gene is TRBJ2-5, the V gene TRBV4-2; no reliable D call. The J call could be wrong; TRBJ2-7 is a better fit for the DNA end. CDR1 LGHNA and CDR2 YNFKEQ come from the germline V gene. The CDR3 is 14 residues long. Written as DNA, the CDR3 is TGTGCCAGCAGCCAAACAGCTTACTCCTACGAGCAGTACTTC. Protein: CASSQTAYSYEQYF.

The chain employs TRBV29-1 and TRBJ2-5; D is unresolved. CDR1 is SQVTM, CDR2 ANQGSEA, per germline. V lost 4 bases and J 5 bases, leaving 8 bases between the germline ends. The CDR3 is 11 amino acids. This chain's CDR3 is CSVAVGETQYF. CDR3 bases: TGCAGCGTTGCAGTAGGTGAGACCCAGTACTTC.

The gene calls are TRBV19 and TRBJ2-7; 7 bases map to TRBD2. With V trimmed by 5 bases and J by 2 bases, 9 bases remained unmatched. CDR1 and CDR2 from the germline V gene are LNHDA and SQIVND (reference sequence). This CDR3 spans 15 amino acids. Here the CDR3 reads CASSVGTGGAYEQYF. In DNA, the CDR3 is TGTGCCAGTAGTGTCGGGACGGGAGGCGCCTACGAGCAGTACTTC.

The chain carries TRBV19 and TRBJ2-1; possibly TRBD2 for D (6 bases). The CDR3 runs to 14 residues. CDR1 LNHDA and CDR2 SQIVND come from the germline V gene (reference sequence). Trimming left V 3 bases short and J 5 bases short, with 11 bases between. In DNA form, the CDR3 reads TGTGCCAGTAGTATGGGGGGACTGAACAATGAGCAGTTCTTC. Translated, it gives CASSMGGLNNEQFF.

The chain is built from TRBV2 and TRBJ2-6; D unresolved. V was shortened by 7 bases and J by 2 bases, with 12 bases between the two germline ends. Germline V lookup: CDR1 SNHLY, CDR2 FYNNEI. The CDR3 totals 15 residues. CDR3 DNA: TGTGCCAGCAAGAATAATCCCCCTGGGGCCAACGTCCTGACTTTC. It is translated as CASKNNPPGANVLTF.

V and J are TRBV28 and TRBJ2-4; D is perhaps TRBD2 (5 bases). The V end lost 6 bases, the J end lost 0 bases, and 6 bases lay between the germline ends. Germline V gene lookup returns CDR1 MDHEN and CDR2 SYDVKM. This CDR3 spans 13 amino acids. The CDR3 DNA is TGTGCCAGCAGCGGGATAGCCAAAAACATTCAGTACTTC. Protein product: CASSGIAKNIQYF. Supplemented by reference TRBV28 and TRBJ2-4, the full variable domain reads DVKVTQSSRYLVKRTGEKVFLECVQDMDHENMFWYRQDPGLGLRLIYFSYDVKMKEKGDIPEGYSVSREKKERFSLILESASTNQTSMYLCASSGIAKNIQYFGAGTRLSVL.